The 25 T cell receptor beta chains given below trace back to one sample, sequenced in a study of beta chain features in type 1 diabetes. Reverse transcribing all isolated RNA meant expressed TCRB transcripts were sequenced. Using immunoSEQ multiplex PCR, the repertoire was profiled, and TCRdb retains in-frame clones only, with some absent. Of 120,000 to 150,000 clones in the sample, about 9.1% are singletons; the top ten hold 0.65%. Source material: central memory CD4+ T cells from blood. The origin of the receptors is a middle-aged woman in good health.

This clone was recorded at least ten times. This sequence joins TRBV18 and TRBJ2-7; TRBD1 matches 8 bases. The V segment lost 3 bases and the J segment 2 bases; nucleotides outside the gene matches: 0. The CDR3 is 13 amino acids. Germline lookup yields CDR1 KGHSH and CDR2 LQKENI. In DNA form, the CDR3 reads TGTGCCAGCTCACCGGACAGGGCCTACGAGCAGTACTTC. This codes for CASSPDRAYEQYF.

This chain joins TRBV6-1 and TRBJ2-5; D ambiguous. V was cut by 5 bases and J by 5 bases, with 9 bases left in between. Germline V gene data show CDR1 as MNHNS and CDR2 as SASEGT. The CDR3 extends over 12 amino acids. DNA for the CDR3: TGTGCCAGCAGTCTCTACAGCGAGACCCAGTACTTC. Translating it yields CASSLYSETQYF.

Details on this clone: Other DNA sequences in the sample encode the same CDR3. V and J are TRBV5-1 and TRBJ1-2; 11 bases fit TRBD1. The CDR3 runs to 14 residues. CDR1 is SGHRS and CDR2 is YFSETQ in the germline V gene. V lost 4 bases to trimming and J lost 4 bases; unmatched junction nucleotides: 3. The CDR3 is CASSPGQGAYGYTF. DNA for the CDR3: TGCGCCAGCAGCCCCGGACAGGGGGCCTATGGCTACACCTTC.

The rearrangement joins TRBV9 to TRBJ2-5, with D possibly TRBD2 on 5 matching bases. This CDR3 has 12 amino acids. Per germline, CDR1 SGDLS and CDR2 YYNGEE. Between the trimmed V and J ends, which lost 4 bases and 7 bases, there was a span of 11 bases. The CDR3, as DNA: TGTGCCAGCAGCCTCGAAGAGGGGACCCAGTACTTC. It specifies CASSLEEGTQYF. The whole variable domain, filled in from reference TRBV9 and TRBJ2-5, reads DSGVTQTPKHLITATGQRVTLRCSPRSGDLSVYWYQQSLDQGLQFLIQYYNGEERAKGNILERFSAQQFPDLHSELNLSSLELGDSALYFCASSLEEGTQYFGPGTRLLVL.

This chain connects TRBV7-8 to TRBJ1-2, with D perhaps matching TRBD1 (5 bases). V was cut by 7 bases and J by 5 bases, with 17 bases left in between. CDR1 is SGHVS and CDR2 is FQNEAQ in the germline V gene. The CDR3 has 14 residues. The CDR3 protein is CASTVGADRYGYTF. CDR3 sequence (DNA): TGTGCCAGCACCGTTGGGGCTGACAGATATGGCTACACCTTC.

The chain employs TRBV6-6 and TRBJ2-3, with D perhaps TRBD1 (6 bases). Per the germline V gene, CDR1 is MNHNY and CDR2 is SVGAGI (reference sequence). The CDR3 has 14 amino acids. The V and J ends lost 0 bases and 7 bases respectively, with 11 bases between them. The CDR3 reads CASSYSRDTHTQYF. CDR3 sequence (DNA): TGTGCCAGCAGTTACTCAAGGGACACCCATACGCAGTATTTT.

The chain is built from TRBV30 and TRBJ1-2, with D possibly TRBD1 on 6 matching bases. The V and J ends lost 5 bases and 5 bases respectively, with 24 bases between them. The CDR3 has 16 residues. Germline lookup yields CDR1 GTSNPN and CDR2 SVGIG (reference sequence). The CDR3, as DNA: TGTGCCTGGGACCCTCACCCGGGACACCTTGGGTATGGCTACACCTTC. It translates to CAWDPHPGHLGYGYTF.

This chain connects TRBV5-6 to TRBJ2-7; 9 positions match TRBD2. The CDR3 contains 17 residues. Germline V gene lookup returns CDR1 SGHDT and CDR2 YYEEEE. The J segment lost 4 bases and the V segment lost 0 bases, leaving 11 bases of the junction unmatched. CDR3 nucleotides: TGTGCCAGCAGCTTGGTCCCTGGGGCGGGGGGGCGTTACGAGCAGTACTTC. Protein: CASSLVPGAGGRYEQYF.

This clone appeared many times. This chain connects TRBV7-2 to TRBJ2-1; 8 bases map to TRBD2. The CDR3 contains 16 residues. The germline gives CDR1 SGHTA, CDR2 FQGNSA. Trimming took 2 bases from V and 7 from J; bases not matched to a gene: 10. Here the CDR3 DNA reads TGTGCCAGCAGCTTACAGGGAGCGGGGGCGACTAATGAGCAGTTCTTC. Translation gives CASSLQGAGATNEQFF.

This chain joins TRBV11-2 and TRBJ2-1, with D maybe TRBD1 (5 bases). With 6 bases removed from V and 7 bases from J, the gap between germline ends came to 13 bases. This CDR3 comprises 13 residues. CDR1 is SGHAT, CDR2 FQNNGV, per germline. The CDR3 protein is CASRRKGANEQFF. DNA of the CDR3: TGTGCCAGCAGACGAAAAGGGGCTAATGAGCAGTTCTTC.

The V call is TRBV12-5, the J call TRBJ1-5; TRBD1 matches 8 bases. J lost 7 bases, V lost 6 bases, and 20 bases had no gene match. CDR1 and CDR2 from the germline V gene are LGHNT and FRNRAP. The CDR3 loop spans 18 amino acids. Here the CDR3 DNA reads TGTGCTAGTGGACCCAGGGGGCGCGGGTCCTCCCTGCAGCAGCCCCAGCATTTT. It specifies CASGPRGRGSSLQQPQHF. The full variable domain, with the rest looked up from reference TRBV12-5 and TRBJ1-5, is DARVTQTPRHKVTEMGQEVTMRCQPILGHNTVFWYRQTMMQGLELLAYFRNRAPLDDSGMPKDRFSAEMPDATLATLKIQPSEPRDSAVYFCASGPRGRGSSLQQPQHFGDGTRLSIL.

The chain joins TRBV7-2 to TRBJ1-5, with 9 bases fitting TRBD1. CDR1 SGHTA and CDR2 FQGNSA come from the germline V gene. The CDR3 totals 15 residues. The V and J ends lost 5 bases and 3 bases, in that order; junction bases with no gene match: 5. CDR3 DNA sequence: TGTGCCAGCAGCGTCCACAGGGGGCACAATCAGCCCCAGCATTTT. Translating gives CASSVHRGHNQPQHF.

CDR3 in amino acids: CASSLMGLAGNEQFF. The CDR3 DNA reads as TGTGCCAGCAGCCTTATGGGGCTAGCGGGCAATGAGCAGTTCTTC. This chain connects TRBV7-2 to TRBJ2-1; 8 bases agree with TRBD2. Germline CDR1 SGHTA, CDR2 FQGNSA. The V and J ends lost 5 bases and 6 bases, in that order; junction bases with no gene match: 9. The CDR3 spans 15 residues.

This clone was counted between two and nine times. The chain's CDR3 is CASSQDAGLLPGELFF. The CDR3, as DNA: TGCGCCAGCAGCCAAGACGCTGGACTCCTCCCCGGGGAGCTGTTTTTT. The J gene is TRBJ2-2, the V gene TRBV4-1; D is possibly TRBD2 (5 bases). CDR3 length equals 16 residues. In germline, CDR1 is MGHRA, CDR2 YSYEKL. V lost 0 bases, J lost 6 bases, and 14 bases lay in between.

V is TRBV6-5 and J is TRBJ2-2; 9 nucleotides align to TRBD2. CDR3 length: 15 residues. Germline assignment: CDR1 MNHEY and CDR2 SVGAGI. V was pared by 6 bases and J by 0 bases, with 2 bases of the junction left unmatched. CDR3 DNA sequence: TGTGCCAGCAGACTAGCGGGCGCGAACACCGGGGAGCTGTTTTTT. It codes for CASRLAGANTGELFF.

The V call is TRBV2, the J call TRBJ2-2, with 7 positions matching TRBD2. The germline gives CDR1 SNHLY, CDR2 FYNNEI. CDR3 length equals 15 residues. The V and J ends lost 1 base and 5 bases, in that order; junction bases with no gene match: 4. The chain's CDR3 is CASSEGLALTGELFF. The CDR3 DNA sequence: TGTGCCAGCAGTGAAGGACTAGCATTGACCGGGGAGCTGTTTTTT.

This rearrangement joins TRBV10-3 to TRBJ2-2, with D perhaps TRBD1 (5 bases). The CDR3 runs to 14 residues. Trimming removed 7 bases at V and 4 bases at J, with 13 bases between. Germline assignment: CDR1 ENHRY and CDR2 SYGVKD. CDR3 DNA sequence: TGTGCCATCACCTTGGAGCAGGGCACCGGGGAGCTGTTTTTT. This encodes CAITLEQGTGELFF.

The gene calls are TRBV5-4 and TRBJ1-2, with 9 bases that match TRBD1. The germline V gene has CDR1 SGHNT and CDR2 YYREEE (reference sequence). CDR3 size: 15 residues. With V trimmed by 3 bases and J by 5 bases, 8 bases remained unmatched. This CDR3 reads CASSWAGTGQYGYTF. In DNA form, the CDR3 reads TGTGCCAGCAGCTGGGCCGGGACAGGGCAGTATGGCTACACCTTC.

The chain combines TRBV9 with TRBJ2-5; TRBD2 agrees at 13 bases. With V trimmed by 2 bases and J by 1 base, 5 bases remained unmatched. The CDR3 is 17 amino acids. Germline V lookup: CDR1 SGDLS, CDR2 YYNGEE. CDR3 sequence: CASSVGLAGTLQETQYF. DNA of the CDR3: TGTGCCAGCAGCGTGGGACTAGCGGGGACACTCCAAGAGACCCAGTACTTC.

This clone was seen only a few times. The chain is built from TRBV28 and TRBJ1-5; 10 bases map to TRBD1. There are 16 residues in the CDR3. Looked up from germline, CDR1 is MDHEN and CDR2 is SYDVKM. Trimming removed 5 bases from V and 2 bases from J; junction bases left unmatched: 6. DNA of the CDR3: TGTGCCAGCAGTATTCCCGGGACAGGGGGCAATCAGCCCCAGCATTTT. This gives the protein CASSIPGTGGNQPQHF.

This clone turned up a few times. The CDR3 loop reads CARESGVGDTGELFF. CDR3 bases: TGTGCCAGGGAGAGCGGGGTCGGCGACACCGGGGAGCTGTTTTTT. J is TRBJ2-2 and V is TRBV2; 7 bases line up with TRBD2. Germline V gene sequence: CDR1 SNHLY, CDR2 FYNNEI. Trimming at V came to 9 bases and at J to 3 bases, leaving 10 bases not matched to a gene. The CDR3 spans 15 residues.

This clone was counted between two and nine times. The CDR3 region is CASSLQGYGELFF. The CDR3 nucleotides read TGCGCCAGCAGCTTACAGGGTTACGGGGAGCTGTTTTTT. The chain recombines TRBV5-1 with TRBJ2-2; a weak D match, TRBD1 (6 bases). V lost 2 bases and J lost 7, with 9 bases in between. This CDR3 contains 13 residues. Germline V gene sequence: CDR1 SGHRS, CDR2 YFSETQ.

The J gene is TRBJ2-7, the V gene TRBV21-1; the DNA was not used to check the table's D call, TRBD2. TRBV21-1 is deemed a pseudogene. The CDR3 sequence is 14 residues long. Here the CDR3 reads CASRIKRGINEQYF. As DNA, the CDR3 is TGTGCCAGCAGGATAAAGCGGGGGATTAACGAGCAGTACTTC.

This sequence joins TRBV29-1 and TRBJ2-2, with D maybe TRBD1 (6 bases). The V and J ends lost 1 base and 7 bases respectively, with 13 bases between them. Germline V gene data show CDR1 as SQVTM and CDR2 as ANQGSEA. This CDR3 contains 14 residues. This CDR3 reads CSVEVGQGHGELFF. For the CDR3, the DNA is TGCAGCGTTGAAGTAGGGCAGGGGCACGGGGAGCTGTTTTTT.

The J gene is TRBJ1-1, the V gene TRBV2; D may be TRBD1 (5 bases). V was clipped by 7 bases and J by 4 bases, with 16 bases between them. Germline V gene data show CDR1 as SNHLY and CDR2 as FYNNEI. This CDR3 has 14 residues. The CDR3 DNA follows: TGTGCCAGCACCAAAGACGGGAGGGGCACTGAAGCTTTCTTT. Translated: CASTKDGRGTEAFF.